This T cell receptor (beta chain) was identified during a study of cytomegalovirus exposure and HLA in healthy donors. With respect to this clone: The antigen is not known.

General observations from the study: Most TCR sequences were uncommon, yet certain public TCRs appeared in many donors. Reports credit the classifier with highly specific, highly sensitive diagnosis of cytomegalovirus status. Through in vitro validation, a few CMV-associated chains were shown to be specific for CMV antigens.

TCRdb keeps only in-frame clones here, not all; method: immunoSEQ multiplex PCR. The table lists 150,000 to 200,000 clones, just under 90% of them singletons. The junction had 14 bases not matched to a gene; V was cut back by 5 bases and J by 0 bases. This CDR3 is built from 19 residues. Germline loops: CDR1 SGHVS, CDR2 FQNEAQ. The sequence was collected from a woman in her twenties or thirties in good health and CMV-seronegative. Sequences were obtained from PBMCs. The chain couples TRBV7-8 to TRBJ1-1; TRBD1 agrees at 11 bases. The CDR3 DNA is TGTGCCAGCAGCCAAGGGGTTCCGGGACAGGGGGGACTGAACACTGAAGCTTTCTTT. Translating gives CASSQGVPGQGGLNTEAFF.